One and the same sample provided the 31 T cell receptor beta chains below, sequenced in a study of cytotoxic CD8 clonotypes in ibrutinib-treated CLL. Clones were read by immunoSEQ multiplex PCR, and TCRdb kept only the in-frame ones, dropping some. The sample consists of approximately 200,000 clones, over 60% of them appearing once. Sequenced here: PBMCs, sampled after 24 months of ibrutinib treatment. The receptor set was obtained from a human donor with chronic lymphocytic leukemia.

J is TRBJ1-5 and V is TRBV7-2, with 9 positions matching TRBD1. V shed 4 bases and J 6 bases; nucleotides not matched to a gene: 7. Per germline, CDR1 SGHTA and CDR2 FQGNSA. This CDR3 spans 15 amino acids. The CDR3 DNA follows: TGTGCCAGCAGCTCACAGGGGGCTGGTATTCAGCCCCAGCATTTT. It yields the protein CASSSQGAGIQPQHF.

This clone was observed a few times. J is TRBJ2-7 and V is TRBV7-8; D call uncertain. The CDR3 spans 13 residues. CDR1 SGHVS and CDR2 FQNEAQ come from the germline V gene. V was pared by 2 bases and J by 5 bases, with 10 bases between. CDR3 region: CASSLWSAHEQYF. The CDR3, as DNA: TGTGCCAGCAGCTTATGGTCAGCCCACGAGCAGTACTTC.

The chain couples TRBV28 to TRBJ1-5, with TRBD1 matching over 7 bases. CDR3 length equals 19 residues. With 2 bases clipped from V and 0 bases from J, the junction kept 13 bases outside the gene matches. CDR1 is MDHEN, CDR2 SYDVKM, per germline. The CDR3 loop reads CASSLRVRGTLYSNQPQHF. Here the CDR3 DNA reads TGTGCCAGCAGTTTAAGAGTCAGGGGGACCCTCTATAGCAATCAGCCCCAGCATTTT.

This chain connects TRBV27 to TRBJ2-1; weak D call: TRBD1 (6 bases). The CDR3 covers 14 residues. Germline-derived CDR1 and CDR2 are MNHEY and SMNVEV (reference sequence). The V gene lost 6 bases and the J gene lost 6 bases, with 15 bases spanning the gap. The CDR3 coding sequence is TGTGCCAGCAGGCCCCGGGACACCCTCAATGAGCAGTTCTTC. This translates into CASRPRDTLNEQFF.

This chain joins TRBV7-6 and TRBJ2-7; no reliable D call. The CDR3 totals 13 residues. Germline-derived CDR1 and CDR2 are SGHVS and FNYEAQ. V dropped 1 base and J dropped 3 bases, with 7 bases sitting between them. The CDR3 nucleotides read TGTGCCAGCAGCTTAGGAGATTACTACGAGCAGTACTTC. Amino acid sequence: CASSLGDYYEQYF. The full variable domain, in which reference TRBV7-6 and TRBJ2-7 provide the parts outside the CDR3, is GAGVSQSPRYKVTKRGQDVALRCDPISGHVSLYWYRQALGQGPEFLTYFNYEAQQDKSGLPNDRFSAERPEGSISTLTIQRTEQRDSAMYRCASSLGDYYEQYFGPGTRLTVT.

The J gene is TRBJ2-1, the V gene TRBV7-8, with TRBD2 matching 12 bases. J lost 10 bases, V lost 7 bases, and 14 bases had no gene match. Per germline, CDR1 SGHVS and CDR2 FQNEAQ. The length of the CDR3 is 16 residues. CDR3: CASNVVLAGGLVEQFF. The CDR3 DNA reads as TGTGCCAGCAACGTAGTCCTAGCGGGGGGGCTAGTGGAGCAGTTCTTC.

This clone was counted a single time. The V call is TRBV5-6, the J call TRBJ2-5; TRBD2 matches at 7 bases. The CDR3 consists of 13 residues. Germline V gene sequence: CDR1 SGHDT, CDR2 YYEEEE. V lost 2 bases and J lost 4; bases outside the gene matches: 2. Here the CDR3 DNA reads TGTGCCAGCAGCTTCGGGGGGTCAGAGACCCAGTACTTC. It specifies CASSFGGSETQYF.

The CDR3: CASSPPPGQGAEQYF. CDR3 bases: TGTGCCAGCTCACCGCCTCCGGGACAGGGGGCGGAGCAGTACTTC. The chain employs TRBV18 and TRBJ2-7, with TRBD1 identical over 12 bases. The germline V gene encodes CDR1 KGHSH and CDR2 LQKENI. The trim removed 3 bases at V and 7 bases at J, leaving 7 bases unmatched. This CDR3 region has 15 residues.

The V call is TRBV29-1, the J call TRBJ2-7; TRBD2 matches at 12 bases. The CDR3 sequence is 15 residues long. CDR1 and CDR2 (germline): SQVTM, ANQGSEA. V lost 1 base and J lost 6; bases outside the gene matches: 7. The CDR3 region has the DNA TGCAGCGTTGAAGGGACTAGCGGGAACTTTGGCGAGCAGTACTTC. It yields the protein CSVEGTSGNFGEQYF.

The chain has TRBV2 and TRBJ2-1; D is undetermined. The germline CDR1 and CDR2 sequences are SNHLY and FYNNEI. Trimming took off 6 bases at V and 5 bases at J, with 17 bases between the two ends. The CDR3 spans 15 residues. The CDR3 here is CASSPKVLGHNEQFF. CDR3 DNA sequence: TGTGCCAGCAGCCCAAAGGTCCTTGGGCACAATGAGCAGTTCTTC.

This clone was counted between two and nine times. The gene calls are TRBV4-1 and TRBJ1-1; 7 nucleotides match TRBD1. From germline, CDR1 is MGHRA and CDR2 YSYEKL. CDR3 length equals 15 residues. V shed 3 bases and J 5 bases; nucleotides not matched to a gene: 9. This CDR3 reads CASSQPLRGSTEAFF. In DNA form, the CDR3 reads TGCGCCAGCAGCCAGCCCCTCAGGGGGAGTACTGAAGCTTTCTTT.

The rearrangement joins TRBV25-1 to TRBJ2-2; D gene ambiguous. V was clipped by 3 bases and J by 5 bases, with 4 bases between them. Germline CDR1 and CDR2: MGHDK and SYGVNS. The CDR3 length is 12 residues. In DNA form, the CDR3 reads TGTGCCAGCAGTGATCTTACCGGGGAGCTGTTTTTT. It translates to CASSDLTGELFF. Full variable domain (remainder filled in from reference TRBV25-1 and TRBJ2-2): EADIYQTPRYLVIGTGKKITLECSQTMGHDKMYWYQQDPGMELHLIHYSYGVNSTEKGDLSSESTVSRIRTEHFPLTLESARPSHTSQYLCASSDLTGELFFGEGSRLTVL.

This chain joins TRBV5-1 and TRBJ2-5; 7 nucleotides align to TRBD1. V was pared by 0 bases and J by 9 bases, with 11 bases of the junction left unmatched. The germline CDR1 and CDR2 sequences are SGHRS and YFSETQ. The CDR3 length is 15 residues. CDR3 region: CASSLEQGLSGAQYF. CDR3 DNA sequence: TGCGCCAGCAGCTTGGAACAGGGGCTGAGTGGGGCCCAGTACTTC.

The rearrangement uses TRBV23-1 and TRBJ2-6; the match to TRBD1 covers 9 bases. TRBV23-1 counts as an open reading frame of uncertain function. The CDR3 spans 18 residues. The V and J ends lost 1 base and 4 bases, in that order; junction bases with no gene match: 8. This CDR3 reads CASSQFPGTGLGANVLTF. CDR3 DNA sequence: TGCGCCAGCAGTCAATTCCCCGGGACAGGGCTCGGGGCCAACGTCCTGACTTTC.

The V and J genes are TRBV5-1 and TRBJ2-3, with D perhaps TRBD1 (8 bases). Trimming took 3 bases from V and 6 from J, leaving 23 bases between them. Germline V gene sequence: CDR1 SGHRS, CDR2 YFSETQ. This CDR3 is built from 17 residues. The CDR3 DNA reads TGCGCCAGCAGCTCCCCAATCTGGACAGGGAGGGCCGATACGCAGTATTTT. It specifies CASSSPIWTGRADTQYF.

A word on this clone: A junction end diverges from the germline sequence, so it may reflect a read error. This rearrangement joins TRBV5-1 to TRBJ1-2, with D tentatively TRBD1 (6 bases). From germline, CDR1 is SGHRS and CDR2 YFSETQ. The CDR3 has 15 amino acids. The CDR3 bases are TGCGCCAGCAGTCTCCTGGGGGCCGCTAAGTATGGCTACACCTTC. It translates to CASSLLGAAKYGYTF.

The chain recombines TRBV7-8 with TRBJ2-7, with 9 positions matching TRBD2. The CDR3 runs 15 residues. Germline values: CDR1 SGHVS, CDR2 FQNEAQ. V was clipped by 5 bases and J by 6 bases; unmatched bases: 11. As DNA, the CDR3 is TGTGCCAGCAGCAGAGACGTTAGCGGGAGTTCCGAGCAGTACTTC. It is translated as CASSRDVSGSSEQYF.

The gene calls are TRBV29-1 and TRBJ2-7; weak D call: TRBD1 (6 bases). CDR1 is SQVTM, CDR2 ANQGSEA, per germline. Trimming removed 5 bases at V and 3 bases at J, with 14 bases between. CDR3 length: 13 amino acids. This CDR3 is CSVKPQGNYEQYF. For the CDR3, the DNA is TGCAGCGTTAAACCACAGGGTAACTACGAGCAGTACTTC.

The chain is built from TRBV27 and TRBJ2-3, with 7 bases lining up with TRBD2. The CDR3 contains 17 residues. V was pared by 6 bases and J by 2 bases, with 14 bases of the junction left unmatched. Germline-derived CDR1 and CDR2 are MNHEY and SMNVEV (reference sequence). Written as DNA, the CDR3 is TGTGCCAGCAGAAAGCCCCCACTAGCGACATACACAGATACGCAGTATTTT. Translated: CASRKPPLATYTDTQYF.

The J gene is TRBJ2-5, the V gene TRBV6-1; D not resolved. The germline V gene encodes CDR1 MNHNS and CDR2 SASEGT. There are 13 residues in the CDR3. The germline V and J ends were trimmed by 5 bases and 4 bases, with 11 bases remaining between them. The CDR3 reads CASSRALRETQYF. DNA for the CDR3: TGTGCCAGCAGTCGAGCGTTGCGAGAGACCCAGTACTTC.

This chain connects TRBV5-1 to TRBJ2-1, with 8 bases aligning to TRBD2. Germline loops: CDR1 SGHRS, CDR2 YFSETQ. The CDR3 has 14 residues. Unmatched junction bases numbered 9, after V lost 7 bases and J lost 6 bases. The CDR3 coding sequence is TGCGCCAGCCAAAAAAGCGGGAGCACCAATGAGCAGTTCTTC. It specifies CASQKSGSTNEQFF. The full variable domain, completed using reference TRBV5-1 and TRBJ2-1, is KAGVTQTPRYLIKTRGQQVTLSCSPISGHRSVSWYQQTPGQGLQFLFEYFSETQRNKGNFPGRFSGRQFSNSRSEMNVSTLELGDSALYLCASQKSGSTNEQFFGPGTRLTVL.

This chain links TRBV6-5 with TRBJ1-2, with D hard to call. CDR1 is MNHEY, CDR2 SVGAGI, per germline. CDR3 length: 14 amino acids. The V end was cut by 0 bases, the J end by 6 bases, with 11 bases between. DNA for the CDR3: TGTGCCAGCAGTTACTCCGGGAGGTGGGATGGCTACACCTTC. The encoded protein is CASSYSGRWDGYTF.

This chain joins TRBV2 and TRBJ1-4; TRBD1 matches at 7 bases. CDR1 SNHLY and CDR2 FYNNEI come from the germline V gene. The CDR3 covers 14 residues. Trimming removed 4 bases from V and 7 bases from J; junction bases left unmatched: 6. CDR3 loop: CASSVVTGFEKLFF. CDR3 sequence (DNA): TGTGCCAGCAGTGTTGTGACAGGGTTTGAAAAACTGTTTTTT.

This clone was counted a few times. The J gene is TRBJ2-4, the V gene TRBV27, with D possibly matching TRBD1 (6 bases). V was clipped by 7 bases and J by 12 bases, with 16 bases between them. CDR3 length: 12 amino acids. The V gene's germline CDR1 is MNHEY and CDR2 SMNVEV (reference sequence). The CDR3, as DNA: TGTGCCAGCACCGCCCCGGGACAAACTCAGTACTTC. Encoded protein: CASTAPGQTQYF.

CDR3 in DNA: TGCGCCAGCAGTGAGCCGGGCGGGGGAGTGGGGAATGAGCAGTTCTTC. Amino acid sequence: CASSEPGGGVGNEQFF. The chain recombines TRBV10-2 with TRBJ2-1; TRBD2 aligns across 7 bases. The CDR3 length is 16 residues. CDR1 WSHSY and CDR2 SAAADI come from the germline V gene. V lost 2 bases to trimming and J lost 7 bases; unmatched junction nucleotides: 11.

The chain recombines TRBV19 with TRBJ2-1; D is perhaps TRBD2 (6 bases). The germline V and J ends were trimmed by 8 bases and 8 bases, with 13 bases remaining between them. Germline V gene data show CDR1 as LNHDA and CDR2 as SQIVND (reference sequence). CDR3 size: 12 residues. CDR3 DNA: TGTGCCAGTCACGGGGGAGGCGATGAGCAGTTCTTC. Translating gives CASHGGGDEQFF.

The CDR3 region is CASSQELLATHNEQFF. The CDR3 coding sequence is TGCGCCAGCAGCCAAGAATTGCTAGCGACCCACAATGAGCAGTTCTTC. The chain couples TRBV4-3 to TRBJ2-1, with D possibly being TRBD2 (6 bases). This CDR3 has 16 amino acids. Per the germline V gene, CDR1 is LGHNA and CDR2 is YSLEER. Deletions cut 0 bases from V and 5 bases from J, with 14 bases between.

The rearrangement links TRBV5-1 to TRBJ2-1; TRBD2 matches 7 bases. Looked up from germline, CDR1 is SGHRS and CDR2 is YFSETQ. V lost 7 bases and J lost 0; bases outside the gene matches: 4. This CDR3 is built from 14 residues. CDR3 loop: CASSGGSSYNEQFF. The CDR3 region has the DNA TGCGCCAGCTCGGGCGGGAGCTCCTACAATGAGCAGTTCTTC. Combining the CDR3 with reference TRBV5-1 and TRBJ2-1 gives the whole variable domain KAGVTQTPRYLIKTRGQQVTLSCSPISGHRSVSWYQQTPGQGLQFLFEYFSETQRNKGNFPGRFSGRQFSNSRSEMNVSTLELGDSALYLCASSGGSSYNEQFFGPGTRLTVL.

This clone was recorded a few times. The J gene is TRBJ2-5, the V gene TRBV7-8; 12 positions agree with TRBD2. CDR3 size: 15 residues. Germline V gene lookup returns CDR1 SGHVS and CDR2 FQNEAQ. Trimming removed 5 bases from V and 5 bases from J; junction bases left unmatched: 6. Written as DNA, the CDR3 is TGTGCCAGCAGCCAAACTAGCGGGAGGCGGGAGACCCAGTACTTC. Translated: CASSQTSGRRETQYF.

The V gene is TRBV19, the J gene TRBJ2-7; perhaps D is TRBD1 or TRBD2 (5 bases each). V was clipped by 6 bases and J by 4 bases, with 19 bases between them. From germline, CDR1 is LNHDA and CDR2 SQIVND (reference sequence). This CDR3 is built from 15 residues. The DNA of the CDR3 is TGTGCCAGTAGGTCGGCTGGGACCTCGAATTACGAGCAGTACTTC. Its protein product is CASRSAGTSNYEQYF.

The chain employs TRBV28 and TRBJ2-3, with D possibly TRBD2 on 5 matching bases. Trimming removed 2 bases from V and 2 bases from J, with 14 bases in between. This CDR3 has 16 amino acids. The germline CDR1 and CDR2 sequences are MDHEN and SYDVKM. CDR3 bases: TGTGCCAGCAGTTTAGTTGGCACGGGAATCACAGATACGCAGTATTTT. It is translated as CASSLVGTGITDTQYF.